A single sample gave rise to the 9 T cell receptor beta chains below, sequenced in a study of spatial heterogeneity in lung cancer. As to time point: sample taken at primary tumor resection. Whole RNA from tumor, nontumor lung or frozen PBMC was sequenced unsorted. TCRdb itself ran the 5' RACE reads through MiXCR, one entry per CDR3 protein. The sample shows under 11,000 distinct CDR3 sequences, approximately 3.5% of them seen only once. The sequencing here drew on normal lung tissue next to the tumor, taken at surgery. Receptors originate from a male donor with early-stage non-small cell lung cancer.

This clonotype came up a few times. Because this beta chain is a stray read in a library intended to capture alpha chains, its abundance should not be given much weight. The chain employs TRBV7-2 and TRBJ2-7; no clear D gene. This CDR3 is 13 amino acids long. Germline V gene sequence: CDR1 SGHTA, CDR2 FQGNSA. V gave up 4 bases and J gave up 2 bases, with 9 bases separating them. CDR3 in amino acids: CASSSQQAYEQYF. The CDR3 DNA sequence: TGTGCCAGCAGCTCCCAGCAGGCCTACGAGCAGTACTTC.

This clonotype has a count of ten or more. As an off-target read in a library built for alpha chains, this beta chain has a frequency of little significance. The chain is built from TRBV29-1 and TRBJ2-1, with TRBD1 identical over 7 bases. J was trimmed by 2 bases and V by 0 bases; bases with no gene match: 7. The CDR3 is made up of 16 amino acids. Germline CDR1 and CDR2: SQVTM and ANQGSEA. This CDR3 reads CSVEDHRTGAYNEQFF. The DNA of the CDR3 is TGCAGCGTTGAAGATCACCGGACAGGTGCCTACAATGAGCAGTTCTTC.

This clonotype was counted many times. Because the library targeted alpha chains, this beta chain is an off-target read whose size means little. The rearrangement links TRBV20-1 to TRBJ2-3, with TRBD1 identical over 7 bases. Per the germline V gene, CDR1 is DFQATT and CDR2 is SNEGSKA (reference sequence). The junction had 7 bases not matched to a gene; V was cut back by 6 bases and J by 1 base. The CDR3 is 14 amino acids. The CDR3 DNA is TGCAGTGCCGAGGGGGCCGTCCGCACAGATACGCAGTATTTT. Residues: CSAEGAVRTDTQYF.

Judged by abundance, this clonotype is medium-sized. In a library made to pick up alpha chains, this beta chain is a stray read with a size that means little. The gene calls are TRBV6-5 and TRBJ1-6; D is ambiguous. The germline V gene has CDR1 MNHEY and CDR2 SVGAGI. V lost 7 bases and J lost 4, with 8 bases in between. The CDR3 runs 13 residues. In DNA form, the CDR3 reads TGTGCCAGCAAAAAATGGTATAATTCACCCCTCCACTTT. Encoded protein: CASKKWYNSPLHF.

With regard to this clonotype: As an off-target read in a library built for alpha chains, this beta chain has a frequency of little significance. This sequence joins TRBV7-6 and TRBJ2-1; no clear D gene. The V end lost 1 base, the J end lost 13 bases, and 14 bases lay between the germline ends. Germline V lookup: CDR1 SGHVS, CDR2 FNYEAQ. This CDR3 is 13 amino acids long. In nucleotides, the CDR3 is TGTGCCAGCAGCTTAGGGCCCCAGTCTTCCCAGTTCTTC. Translation: CASSLGPQSSQFF. The full variable domain, rest sourced from reference TRBV7-6 and TRBJ2-1, is GAGVSQSPRYKVTKRGQDVALRCDPISGHVSLYWYRQALGQGPEFLTYFNYEAQQDKSGLPNDRFSAERPEGSISTLTIQRTEQRDSAMYRCASSLGPQSSQFFGPGTRLTVL.

This clonotype was seen a handful of times. This beta chain is a stray read from a library made for alpha chains; its abundance is not meaningful. V and J are TRBV7-2 and TRBJ1-2, with D hard to call. This CDR3 contains 15 residues. Trimming shortened V by 5 bases and J by 8 bases, and 21 bases separated the two germline ends. Germline V lookup: CDR1 SGHTA, CDR2 FQGNSA. CDR3 nucleotide sequence: TGTGCCAGCAGCCCCGGGGTGGGCCTACAAGGGGGCTACACCTTC. Protein product: CASSPGVGLQGGYTF.

The table lists this clonotype with many counts. In a library made to pick up alpha chains, this beta chain is a stray read with a size that means little. The rearrangement joins TRBV5-6 to TRBJ1-1; 7 nucleotides line up with TRBD1. The junction had 6 bases not matched to a gene; V was cut back by 0 bases and J by 4 bases. Germline CDR1 is SGHDT and CDR2 is YYEEEE. The CDR3 has 15 amino acids. CDR3 loop: CASSLVTGAGTEAFF. The CDR3 coding sequence is TGTGCCAGCAGCTTGGTAACAGGGGCGGGCACTGAAGCTTTCTTT.

This clonotype was picked up many times. This beta chain is a stray sequence in a library constructed for alpha chains; its clone size is not meaningful. The chain carries TRBV27 and TRBJ2-3, with D perhaps matching TRBD2 (5 bases). The CDR3 extends over 13 amino acids. The germline CDR1 and CDR2 sequences are MNHEY and SMNVEV (reference sequence). Trimming left V 3 bases short and J 6 bases short, with 10 bases between. This CDR3 reads CASSLGERDTQYF. CDR3 coding DNA: TGTGCCAGCAGTTTGGGAGAGAGGGATACGCAGTATTTT.

In regard to this clonotype: Since it is a stray read in a library aimed at alpha chains, this beta chain has a size that is not meaningful. The chain has TRBV7-6 and TRBJ1-1, with D perhaps matching TRBD1 (5 bases). V lost 4 bases and J lost 6, with 9 bases in between. The CDR3 contains 12 residues. Germline V lookup: CDR1 SGHVS, CDR2 FNYEAQ. CDR3 sequence: CASSSLQAEAFF. The CDR3 DNA sequence: TGTGCCAGCAGCTCACTACAGGCTGAAGCTTTCTTT.